What follows are 17 T cell receptor beta chains derived from one specimen sequenced in a study of blood T cell repertoires in COVID-19 (dated by TCRdb to between 2020 and 2021). Library generation was performed with the immunoSEQ multiplex PCR assay. Held by TCRdb, this immuneACCESS table contains in-frame sequences only and omits some clones. Under half of the omission traces to an unresolved V gene where checked; the cause of the rest is unknown. Across this sample there are 85,000 to 100,000 clones, with 85% to 90% seen only once. The ten largest clonotypes hold around 2.1% of the sample. The sample comprised peripheral blood. Receptors were obtained from a man aged 50 to 59 with COVID-19, enrolled during active disease.

The J gene is TRBJ2-2, the V gene TRBV29-1, with 7 bases fitting TRBD1. The CDR3 has 13 amino acids. The germline CDR1 and CDR2 sequences are SQVTM and ANQGSEA. V was clipped by 6 bases and J by 5 bases; unmatched bases: 6. The CDR3 here is CSVRQGWTGELFF. The DNA for the CDR3 is TGCAGCGTGAGACAGGGTTGGACCGGGGAGCTGTTTTTT.

The CDR3 reads CASSHDGRVYTF. The CDR3 DNA follows: TGTGCCAGCAGCCATGACGGGAGGGTCTACACCTTC. The chain has TRBV4-2 and TRBJ1-2; D is unclear. Germline V gene lookup returns CDR1 LGHNA and CDR2 YNFKEQ. V shed 3 bases and J shed 10 bases, with 12 bases lying between them. The length of the CDR3 is 12 residues.

The chain recombines TRBV7-2 with TRBJ1-6, with TRBD1 identical over 9 bases. Germline CDR1 SGHTA, CDR2 FQGNSA. Losses at the gene ends were 5 bases for V and 9 bases for J; bases not matched to a gene: 11. The CDR3 extends over 16 amino acids. In nucleotides, the CDR3 is TGTGCCAGCAGCCCCCACCCGGGACAGGGCGTTTCACCCCTCCACTTT. Protein: CASSPHPGQGVSPLHF.

CDR3 amino acids: CAITPGTGLTEAFF. CDR3 coding DNA: TGTGCCATCACCCCTGGGACAGGGCTCACTGAAGCTTTCTTT. This chain connects TRBV10-3 to TRBJ1-1; 9 bases align to TRBD1. The trim removed 7 bases at V and 4 bases at J, leaving 7 bases unmatched. The CDR3 spans 14 residues. Germline CDR1 and CDR2: ENHRY and SYGVKD.

The V and J genes are TRBV28 and TRBJ2-1; 10 bases match TRBD2. The CDR3 has 15 amino acids. V lost 2 bases, J lost 4 bases, and 2 bases stayed unmatched. Germline assignment: CDR1 MDHEN and CDR2 SYDVKM. The CDR3 protein is CASSLSSGGYNEQFF. The CDR3 DNA reads TGTGCCAGCAGTTTAAGTAGCGGGGGGTACAATGAGCAGTTCTTC.

For the CDR3, the DNA is TGTGCCAGCTCCTCTCCTGGGCGCGGGGCCCAGCATTTT. Amino acid sequence: CASSSPGRGAQHF. V and J are TRBV6-5 and TRBJ1-5; D gene ambiguous. Between the trimmed V and J ends, which lost 8 bases and 11 bases, there was a span of 19 bases. The germline gives CDR1 MNHEY, CDR2 SVGAGI. The CDR3 sequence is 13 residues long.

CDR3 region: CASSIAGFGSYEQYF. As DNA, the CDR3 is TGTGCCAGTAGTATAGCCGGGTTTGGCTCCTACGAGCAGTACTTC. The chain joins TRBV19 to TRBJ2-7; D not resolved. The germline V gene encodes CDR1 LNHDA and CDR2 SQIVND (reference sequence). With 1 base removed from V and 0 bases from J, the gap between germline ends came to 10 bases. The CDR3 runs to 15 residues.

The chain couples TRBV5-1 to TRBJ1-2, with TRBD1 matching 10 bases. Per the germline V gene, CDR1 is SGHRS and CDR2 is YFSETQ. The junction had 5 bases not matched to a gene; V was cut back by 4 bases and J by 5 bases. The CDR3 has 14 residues. The CDR3 protein is CASSAGQGVYGYTF. CDR3 nucleotide sequence: TGCGCCAGCAGCGCTGGACAGGGGGTATATGGCTACACCTTC.

This clone has a single count. The CDR3 sequence is CASSLYNGELFF. The DNA for the CDR3 is TGTGCCAGCAGCTTATATAACGGGGAGCTGTTTTTT. This chain connects TRBV7-3 to TRBJ2-2, with no clear D. The CDR3 spans 12 residues. Germline CDR1 is SGHTA and CDR2 is FQGTGA. Trimming cost V 2 bases and J 7 bases, with 5 bases left between them.

The J gene is TRBJ1-2, the V gene TRBV6-5; 11 nucleotides line up with TRBD1. Germline V gives CDR1 MNHEY, CDR2 SVGAGI. This CDR3 comprises 15 residues. The trim removed 4 bases at V and 2 bases at J, leaving 3 bases unmatched. This chain's CDR3 is CASSFRDRGNYGYTF. CDR3 nucleotides: TGTGCCAGCAGTTTCCGGGACAGGGGGAACTATGGCTACACCTTC.

The chain is built from TRBV11-2 and TRBJ1-2, with 7 bases identical to TRBD1. Germline values: CDR1 SGHAT, CDR2 FQNNGV. V was clipped by 5 bases and J by 3 bases; unmatched bases: 9. CDR3 size: 15 residues. Here the CDR3 reads CASSPTGQKYYGYTF. CDR3 coding DNA: TGTGCCAGCAGCCCGACGGGACAGAAATACTATGGCTACACCTTC.

The gene calls are TRBV6-1 and TRBJ2-7; D might be TRBD1 (5 bases). From germline, CDR1 is MNHNS and CDR2 SASEGT. With 3 bases removed from V and 0 bases from J, the gap between germline ends came to 6 bases. CDR3 length equals 13 residues. CDR3: CASSEGPSYEQYF. The DNA of the CDR3 is TGTGCCAGCAGTGAGGGGCCCTCCTACGAGCAGTACTTC.

This chain uses TRBV5-6 with TRBJ1-1, with TRBD1 matching over 9 bases. Germline CDR1 and CDR2: SGHDT and YYEEEE. Trimming removed 5 bases from V and 6 bases from J; junction bases left unmatched: 5. This CDR3 comprises 13 residues. This CDR3 reads CASSQDRGAEAFF. CDR3 coding DNA: TGTGCCAGCAGTCAGGACAGGGGCGCTGAAGCTTTCTTT.

The chain links TRBV28 to TRBJ1-5, with 7 bases aligning to TRBD1. The CDR3 totals 12 residues. The V and J ends lost 4 bases and 7 bases, in that order; junction bases with no gene match: 1. CDR1 and CDR2 from the germline V gene are MDHEN and SYDVKM. DNA for the CDR3: TGTGCCAGCAGTTGGACAGGCCAGCCCCAGCATTTT. Translated, it gives CASSWTGQPQHF.

This clone has a handful of counts. The CDR3 nucleotides are TGTGCCAGCAGTTTATCTGGGGGGACAGGGACGGGCTACACCTTC. Its translation is CASSLSGGTGTGYTF. The V gene is TRBV28, the J gene TRBJ1-2, with 9 nucleotides matching TRBD1. Germline CDR1 is MDHEN and CDR2 is SYDVKM. The CDR3 is 15 amino acids. The J segment lost 8 bases and the V segment lost 1 base, leaving 8 bases of the junction unmatched.

The V gene is TRBV19, the J gene TRBJ1-1, with D uncertain. Per germline, CDR1 LNHDA and CDR2 SQIVND (reference sequence). V lost 7 bases and J lost 1, with 7 bases in between. The CDR3 consists of 12 residues. This CDR3 reads CASKAGNTEAFF. In DNA form, the CDR3 reads TGTGCCAGTAAGGCGGGGAACACTGAAGCTTTCTTT.

In its sample, this clone was seen a few times. The chain recombines TRBV15 with TRBJ1-1; D is uncertain. Germline loops: CDR1 LNHNV, CDR2 YYDKDF (reference sequence). The CDR3 runs to 13 residues. Trimming took 8 bases from V and 1 from J, leaving 11 bases between them. DNA of the CDR3: TGTGCCACCCCTACCCGGGGGAACACTGAAGCTTTCTTT. It specifies CATPTRGNTEAFF.